One and the same sample provided the 5 T cell receptor beta chains below, sequenced in a study of tumor-infiltrating lymphocytes in localized non-small cell lung cancer. Assay used: immunoSEQ multiplex PCR; TCRdb lists only in-frame clones, some missing. The sample has about 15,000 clones; 65% to 80% are singletons. Source material: lung tumor tissue. The receptors come from a human donor with non-small cell lung cancer.

This rearrangement joins TRBV27 to TRBJ2-7; weak D call: TRBD2 (6 bases). Trimming removed 6 bases from V and 6 bases from J, with 21 bases in between. Looked up from germline, CDR1 is MNHEY and CDR2 is SMNVEV (reference sequence). This CDR3 has 15 amino acids. DNA of the CDR3: TGTGCCAGCAGCGGGGGTCTAGAGGGACGCGGCGAGCAGTACTTC. As protein: CASSGGLEGRGEQYF.

This clone was seen a single time. V usage is TRBV5-6 and J usage is TRBJ1-4; the match to TRBD1 covers 7 bases. V lost 4 bases to trimming and J lost 7 bases; unmatched junction nucleotides: 10. The CDR3 has 15 amino acids. Germline CDR1 is SGHDT and CDR2 is YYEEEE. CDR3 region: CASSGLTGRGEKLFF. CDR3 DNA sequence: TGTGCCAGCAGCGGATTGACAGGGAGAGGTGAAAAACTGTTTTTT.

The genes are TRBV15 and TRBJ1-1; D gene unclear. This CDR3 is built from 16 residues. The V gene's germline CDR1 is LNHNV and CDR2 YYDKDF (reference sequence). Trimming took 0 bases from V and 2 from J, leaving 13 bases between them. The DNA of the CDR3 is TGTGCCACCAGCAGAGATCGGAGCAAAAGAAACACTGAAGCTTTCTTT. This codes for CATSRDRSKRNTEAFF.

The chain links TRBV19 to TRBJ1-1; TRBD1 matches 7 bases. The V and J ends lost 1 base and 5 bases, in that order; junction bases with no gene match: 10. The CDR3 runs 16 residues. CDR1 and CDR2 from the germline V gene are LNHDA and SQIVND (reference sequence). CDR3 bases: TGTGCCAGTAGTATAGGGATTAACAGGGGTCGGACTGAAGCTTTCTTT. Translating it yields CASSIGINRGRTEAFF.

CDR3 loop: CASQRTGVAFF. The CDR3 nucleotides read TGTGCCTCCCAAAGGACAGGGGTCGCTTTCTTT. The chain combines TRBV30 with TRBJ1-1, with 9 positions matching TRBD1. V was pared by 7 bases and J by 11 bases, with 8 bases of the junction left unmatched. Germline V gene lookup returns CDR1 GTSNPN and CDR2 SVGIG (reference sequence). This CDR3 is built from 11 residues.